This T cell receptor (beta chain) was found in a study of blood T cell repertoires in COVID-19. Libraries were prepared by immunoSEQ multiplex PCR; TCRdb keeps only in-frame clonotypes and omits some of them. This sample has 150,000 to 190,000 clones, with around 84% found just once. Two consecutive negative NP/OP PCR tests, clearance, or resolved symptoms defined Cohort 3 recovery. Trimming took 2 bases from V and 0 from J; bases not matched to a gene: 3. CDR1 SGHNT and CDR2 YENEEA come from the germline V gene. CDR3 size: 16 residues. V usage is TRBV11-3 and J usage is TRBJ2-1; the match to TRBD2 covers 8 bases. This clonotype was sampled from a man aged 50 to 60 who had recovered from COVID-19. Sequencing was performed on PBMCs or T cells enriched from blood (not recorded which). The CDR3 region is CASSLRAGGSYNEQFF. CDR3 coding DNA: TGTGCCAGCAGCTTAAGGGCGGGGGGCTCCTACAATGAGCAGTTCTTC.